One and the same sample provided the 10 T cell receptor beta chains below, sequenced in a study of T cells after yellow fever vaccination. TCRdb used MiXCR to reprocess the 5' RACE reads, holding one entry per CDR3 protein. The table includes 200,000 to 250,000 distinct CDR3 sequences, roughly 3.3% detected once. Sequencing was performed on CD4+ T cells sorted from PBMCs, taken 10 days after the yellow fever booster vaccination. The source of these receptors is a man between 18 and 29 years old who received the YFV17D yellow fever vaccine.

This clonotype was counted at least ten times. This chain links TRBV20-1 with TRBJ1-1, with TRBD1 identical over 7 bases. Trimming at V came to 5 bases and at J to 6 bases, leaving 9 bases not matched to a gene. Per germline, CDR1 DFQATT and CDR2 SNEGSKA (reference sequence). The CDR3 totals 13 residues. The CDR3 sequence: CSALPGGAPEAFF. DNA for the CDR3: TGCAGTGCTCTACCAGGGGGAGCACCTGAAGCTTTCTTT.

This clonotype was counted only a few times. The chain is built from TRBV7-9 and TRBJ2-2, with D possibly being TRBD2 (5 bases). Germline CDR1 is SEHNR and CDR2 is FQNEAQ (reference sequence). The CDR3 covers 17 residues. Deletions cut 1 base from V and 5 bases from J, with 17 bases between. The CDR3 loop is CASSLVTGYLSTGELFF. The CDR3 nucleotides are TGTGCCAGCAGCTTAGTGACGGGATACCTAAGTACCGGGGAGCTGTTTTTT.

This clonotype was seen a few times. The rearrangement uses TRBV6-5 and TRBJ1-6, with 7 bases identical to TRBD1. Trimming took 5 bases from V and 0 from J; bases not matched to a gene: 10. Germline V gives CDR1 MNHEY, CDR2 SVGAGI. This CDR3 contains 18 residues. DNA of the CDR3: TGTGCCAGCAGTACCCCAGGGGGGTCGAGCTCCTATAATTCACCCCTCCACTTT. Its protein product is CASSTPGGSSSYNSPLHF.

This clonotype was counted many times. This chain connects TRBV2 to TRBJ1-3; D uncertain. Germline V gene data show CDR1 as SNHLY and CDR2 as FYNNEI. Trimming removed 8 bases from V and 0 bases from J, with 8 bases in between. The CDR3 has 13 amino acids. CDR3 region: CASGWNSGNTIYF. In DNA form, the CDR3 reads TGTGCCAGCGGGTGGAACTCTGGAAACACCATATATTTT.

In this sample, this clonotype turned up a few times. The chain links TRBV4-3 to TRBJ2-6; D is possibly TRBD2 (5 bases). The CDR3 has 14 residues. The V and J ends lost 1 base and 9 bases respectively, with 10 bases between them. Germline loops: CDR1 LGHNA, CDR2 YSLEER. The CDR3 nucleotides read TGCGCCAGCAGCCAAGTGGCAGGAGGCAACGTCCTGACTTTC. Translation gives CASSQVAGGNVLTF.

The chain combines TRBV19 with TRBJ2-7, with D perhaps matching TRBD1 or TRBD2 (5 bases each). Germline lookup yields CDR1 LNHDA and CDR2 SQIVND (reference sequence). The CDR3 spans 14 residues. Trimming shortened V by 3 bases and J by 3 bases, and 12 bases separated the two germline ends. CDR3 in amino acids: CASSIRGGLYEQYF. DNA for the CDR3: TGTGCCAGTAGTATTCGGGGCGGCCTCTACGAGCAGTACTTC.

The V and J genes are TRBV5-1 and TRBJ2-7, with unresolved D. The CDR3 has 13 residues. Per the germline V gene, CDR1 is SGHRS and CDR2 is YFSETQ. The V gene lost 7 bases and the J gene lost 6 bases, with 17 bases spanning the gap. The CDR3 here is CASGSWGGLEQYV. Here the CDR3 DNA reads TGCGCCAGCGGCTCGTGGGGTGGGCTCGAGCAGTACGTC.

This clonotype showed up many times. The chain has TRBV10-3 and TRBJ1-1; 9 nucleotides match TRBD1. Per germline, CDR1 ENHRY and CDR2 SYGVKD. CDR3 length equals 15 residues. V lost 9 bases and J lost 1; bases outside the gene matches: 9. CDR3 residues: CAIRGQGVGNTEAFF. The CDR3 nucleotides are TGTGCCATACGGGGACAGGGAGTAGGGAACACTGAAGCTTTCTTT.

This clonotype was counted many times. V and J are TRBV7-2 and TRBJ2-3, with TRBD1 as a possible D gene (5 bases). The CDR3 loop spans 15 amino acids. Per the germline V gene, CDR1 is SGHTA and CDR2 is FQGNSA. V lost 5 bases and J lost 2, with 14 bases in between. The CDR3, as DNA: TGTGCCAGCAGCGCCTCTCAGGGAATCACAGATACGCAGTATTTT. Translation gives CASSASQGITDTQYF.

This clonotype showed up just a few times. The chain recombines TRBV5-6 with TRBJ1-2, with D possibly TRBD1 on 5 matching bases. CDR3 length: 13 amino acids. V was cut by 0 bases and J by 5 bases, with 8 bases left in between. The germline V gene has CDR1 SGHDT and CDR2 YYEEEE. The CDR3 DNA follows: TGTGCCAGCAGCTTGGCACAGGAGTATGGCTACACCTTC. Amino acid sequence: CASSLAQEYGYTF.